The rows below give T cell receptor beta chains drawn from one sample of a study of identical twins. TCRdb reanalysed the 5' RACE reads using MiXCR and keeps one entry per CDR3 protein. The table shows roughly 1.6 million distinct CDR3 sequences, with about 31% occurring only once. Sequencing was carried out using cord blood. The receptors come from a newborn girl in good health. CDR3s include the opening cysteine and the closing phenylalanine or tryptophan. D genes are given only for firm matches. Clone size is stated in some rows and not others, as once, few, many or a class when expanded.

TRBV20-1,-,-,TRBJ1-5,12,CSARVGIQPQHF,TGCAGTGCTAGGGTTGGTATCCAGCCCCAGCATTTT
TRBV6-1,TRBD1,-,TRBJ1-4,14,CASSDRGGNEKLFF,TGTGCCAGCAGCGACAGGGGGGGAAATGAAAAACTGTTTTTT
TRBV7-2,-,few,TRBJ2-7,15,CASSLVRGTNYEQYF,TGTGCCAGCAGCTTAGTCAGGGGCACCAATTACGAGCAGTACTTC
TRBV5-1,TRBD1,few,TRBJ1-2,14,CASSWTGWDYGYTF,TGCGCCAGCAGCTGGACAGGGTGGGACTATGGCTACACCTTC
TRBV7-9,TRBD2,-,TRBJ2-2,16,CASSVSGLENTGELFF,TGTGCCAGCAGCGTTTCCGGACTAGAGAACACCGGGGAGCTGTTTTTT
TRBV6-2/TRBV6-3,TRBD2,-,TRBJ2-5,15,CASSPKRGGGNEQYF,TGTGCCAGCAGTCCCAAGCGGGGGGGCGGGAATGAGCAGTACTTC
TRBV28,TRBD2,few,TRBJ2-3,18,CASSFLTLAGSSTDTQYF,TGTGCCAGCAGTTTCCTCACCCTAGCGGGATCTAGCACAGATACGCAGTATTTT
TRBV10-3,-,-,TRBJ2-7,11,CAISASNEQYF,TGTGCCATCAGTGCAAGCAATGAGCAGTACTTC
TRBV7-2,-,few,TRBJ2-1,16,CASSFARVVDGNEQFF,TGTGCCAGCAGCTTCGCCCGGGTGGTAGATGGCAATGAGCAGTTCTTC
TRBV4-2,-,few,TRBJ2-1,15,CASSQDLRLLNEQFF,TGTGCCAGCAGCCAAGATTTGCGACTTTTGAATGAGCAGTTCTTC
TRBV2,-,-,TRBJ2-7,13,CASSGRRVYEQYF,TGTGCCAGCAGCGGACGCAGGGTCTACGAGCAGTACTTC
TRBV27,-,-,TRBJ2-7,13,CASSWGKFNEQYF,TGTGCCAGCAGTTGGGGCAAATTCAATGAGCAGTACTTC
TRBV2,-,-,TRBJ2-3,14,CASSEGWGTDTQYF,TGTGCCAGCAGTGAAGGCTGGGGAACAGATACGCAGTATTTT
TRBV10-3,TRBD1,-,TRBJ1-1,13,CAIVGTGNTEAFF,TGTGCCATAGTCGGGACAGGGAACACTGAAGCTTTCTTT
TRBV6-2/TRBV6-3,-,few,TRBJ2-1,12,CASRGGFNEQFF,TGTGCCAGCAGGGGAGGTTTCAATGAGCAGTTCTTC
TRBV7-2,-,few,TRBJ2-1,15,CASSLGQFTYNEQFF,TGTGCCAGCAGCTTAGGACAGTTTACCTACAATGAGCAGTTCTTC
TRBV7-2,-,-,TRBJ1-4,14,CASSLASLNERLFF,TGTGCCAGCAGCTTAGCCAGTCTTAATGAAAGACTGTTTTTT
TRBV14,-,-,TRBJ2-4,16,CASSQDVRGAKNIQYF,TGTGCCAGCAGCCAAGATGTACGTGGAGCCAAAAACATTCAGTACTTC
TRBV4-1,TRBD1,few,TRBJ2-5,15,CASSLMTGGQETQYF,TGCGCCAGCAGCCTCATGACAGGGGGCCAAGAGACCCAGTACTTC
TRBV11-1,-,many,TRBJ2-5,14,CASSLDLGQETQYF,TGTGCCAGCAGCTTAGACTTGGGCCAAGAGACCCAGTACTTC
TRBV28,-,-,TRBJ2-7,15,CASSLFAGGSYEQYF,TGTGCCAGCAGTTTATTTGCAGGCGGCTCCTACGAGCAGTACTTC
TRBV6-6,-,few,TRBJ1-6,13,CASSQRGNSPLHF,TGTGCCAGCAGTCAGAGGGGGAATTCACCCCTCCACTTT
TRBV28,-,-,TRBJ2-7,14,CASSRLMGVYEQYF,TGTGCCAGCTCAAGATTAATGGGGGTTTACGAGCAGTACTTC
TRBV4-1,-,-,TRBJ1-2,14,CASSQDSLLYGYTF,TGCGCCAGCAGCCAAGATTCCCTGCTCTATGGCTACACCTTC
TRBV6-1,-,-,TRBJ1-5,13,CASSLRLNQPQHF,TGTGCCAGCAGTCTTCGGCTGAATCAGCCCCAGCATTTT
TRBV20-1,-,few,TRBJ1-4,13,CSAGAGTTEKLFF,TGCAGTGCTGGAGCCGGGACTACGGAAAAACTGTTTTTT
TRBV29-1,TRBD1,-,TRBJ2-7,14,CSVAPGQPTYEQYF,TGCAGCGTGGCGCCGGGACAGCCTACCTACGAGCAGTACTTC
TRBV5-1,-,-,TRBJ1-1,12,CASSPWEGEAFF,TGCGCCAGCAGCCCCTGGGAGGGGGAAGCTTTCTTT
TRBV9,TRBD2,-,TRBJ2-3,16,CASSVGYGGRTDTQYF,TGTGCCAGCAGCGTAGGATATGGCGGGAGGACAGATACGCAGTATTTT
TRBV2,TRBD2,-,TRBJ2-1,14,CASAGTRAYNEQFF,TGTGCCAGCGCCGGGACTAGAGCTTACAATGAGCAGTTCTTC
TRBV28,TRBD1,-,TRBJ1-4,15,CASRFPGQGPEKLFF,TGTGCCAGCAGATTCCCGGGACAGGGACCTGAGAAACTGTTTTTT